In its sample, the clone carrying this T cell receptor (beta chain) was seen a few times. Its specificity is unknown. These data come from a study of Ad26.COV2.S vaccination and SARS-CoV-2 variants. In the study overall: The Ad26.COV2.S arm of the COV1001 trial was where the donor was placed. Overall study findings and caveats: Participants given vaccine showed non-spike TCR breadth similar to that of placebo recipients.

Germline V lookup: CDR1 SQVTM, CDR2 ANQGSEA. This CDR3 has 13 residues. The V end was cut by 5 bases, the J end by 0 bases, with 10 bases between. The assay was immunoSEQ multiplex PCR, and TCRdb's table has in-frame clones only and misses some. Of roughly 680,000 clones in the sample, around 90% were seen once. Treatment indicated: around 19 received Ad26.COV2.S at low or high dose, single or two shots; about five received placebo; per-sample allocation not given. Samples analyzed were those drawn on day 63 after the first vaccine or placebo injection. The gene calls are TRBV29-1 and TRBJ1-1; the D gene is possibly TRBD1 (5 bases). This receptor was taken from a person between 18 and 65 years old who received the Ad26.COV2.S COVID-19 vaccine or a placebo. Sequenced here: peripheral blood, sampled in a trial of Ad26.COV2.S vaccine versus placebo. DNA for the CDR3: TGCAGCGTTAAAATGGGACTGAACACTGAAGCTTTCTTT. Translating gives CSVKMGLNTEAFF.